This T cell receptor (beta chain) stems from a study of blood T cells in healthy people across ages. A second PCR, run for about 6 to 12 cycles, used a sample-barcoded 5' primer plus a J-beta primer mix. TCRdb redid the calling of the 5' RACE reads with MiXCR, one entry per CDR3 protein. In the table there are about 680,000 distinct CDR3 sequences, 49% of which are singletons. Approximately 9.7 milliliters was the volume of peripheral blood drawn from each donor. The receptor comes from a woman aged 55-70 years in good health. Sequencing input: blood.

The CDR3 coding sequence is TGTGCCGGCGGACAGGGAAACTATGGCTACACCTTC. Its translation is CAGGQGNYGYTF. The J gene is TRBJ1-2, the V gene TRBV10-3; TRBD1 matches 8 bases. Germline V gene lookup returns CDR1 ENHRY and CDR2 SYGVKD. CDR3 length equals 12 residues. With 11 bases clipped from V and 2 bases from J, the junction kept 4 bases outside the gene matches.